A single sample is the source of the 24 T cell receptor beta chains below, sequenced in a study of CD8+CD57+ T cells in acquired aplastic anemia. Whoever was chosen for sequencing had shown CD8+CD57+ cell expansion by flow cytometry. The study profiled TCR beta VDJ and CDR3 using genomic DNA as template. TCRdb reprocessed the reads with MiXCR, giving one entry per CDR3 protein. Of 160,000 or so distinct CDR3 sequences detected, roughly 50% appear once; the ten largest clones hold under 40%. Sequenced material: sorted CD4+, CD8+, or CD8+CD57+ T cells (not recorded which) from PBMCs. The receptors shown here come from a human donor with aplastic anemia.

In this sample, this clonotype turned up a few times. The chain uses TRBV2 and TRBJ1-6; no reliable D call. The germline gives CDR1 SNHLY, CDR2 FYNNEI. The CDR3 sequence is 15 residues long. V lost 5 bases, J lost 0 bases, and 8 bases lay in between. The CDR3 sequence: CASSLVDSYNSPLHF. The CDR3 nucleotides are TGTGCCAGCAGTCTGGTTGACTCCTATAATTCACCCCTCCACTTT.

V gene TRBV4-1 combines with J gene TRBJ2-5; possible D gene TRBD2, 6 bases. The CDR3 totals 15 residues. The germline V and J ends were trimmed by 1 base and 4 bases, with 13 bases remaining between them. CDR1 is MGHRA and CDR2 is YSYEKL in the germline V gene. CDR3 sequence (DNA): TGCGCCAGCAGCCAAGTCGGGCTAGCGTTAGAGACCCAGTACTTC. It yields the protein CASSQVGLALETQYF.

This clonotype was seen at least ten times. This chain joins TRBV12-3 or TRBV12-4 and TRBJ2-2; tentatively, D is TRBD1 (5 bases). The CDR3 is made up of 14 amino acids. V dropped 4 bases and J dropped 4 bases, with 10 bases sitting between them. CDR3 DNA: TGTGCCAGCAGTTCAGGGATAGTCACCGGGGAGCTGTTTTTT. Residues: CASSSGIVTGELFF.

As regards this clonotype: Germline is not matched at one junction end, which may reflect a read error. The J gene is TRBJ1-2, the V gene TRBV2, with 8 bases aligning to TRBD1. CDR3 length: 15 amino acids. Germline V CDR1 and CDR2: SNHLY, FYNNEI. The CDR3 loop reads CASSQGGRGRVGYTF. The CDR3 nucleotides are TGCGCCAGCAGCCAAGGTGGCAGGGGGCGCGTTGGCTACACCTTC. The variable domain in full, completed from reference TRBV2 and TRBJ1-2, reads EPEVTQTPSHQVTQMGQEVILRCVPISNHLYFYWYRQILGQKVEFLVSFYNNEISEKSEIFDDQFSVERPDGSNFTLKIRSTKLEDSAMYFCASSQGGRGRVGYTFGSGTRLTVV.

The chain recombines TRBV27 with TRBJ1-1; 9 bases align to TRBD1. Trimming cost V 2 bases and J 5 bases; bases outside gene matches: 9. The CDR3 spans 16 residues. The germline V gene has CDR1 MNHEY and CDR2 SMNVEV (reference sequence). CDR3 in amino acids: CASSLIGGQGGTEAFF. CDR3 coding DNA: TGTGCCAGCAGTTTAATAGGGGGACAGGGAGGGACTGAAGCTTTCTTT.

This clonotype was detected ten times or more. The genes are TRBV13 and TRBJ2-3; TRBD1 matches 7 bases. The V gene end was trimmed by 5 bases and the J gene end by 0 bases; junction bases not matched to a gene: 5. The CDR3 has 15 residues. Germline V gene data show CDR1 as PRHDT and CDR2 as FYEKMQ (reference sequence). The CDR3 loop is CASSMDRTSTDTQYF. Here the CDR3 DNA reads TGTGCCAGCAGCATGGACAGGACTAGCACAGATACGCAGTATTTT.

There are many counts of this clonotype. The chain combines TRBV6-5 with TRBJ2-3; 9 bases agree with TRBD2. V was clipped by 0 bases and J by 0 bases; unmatched bases: 7. The CDR3 consists of 18 residues. Germline V gives CDR1 MNHEY, CDR2 SVGAGI. The CDR3 loop is CASSYSRVAGASTDTQYF. CDR3 sequence (DNA): TGTGCCAGCAGTTACTCGAGGGTAGCGGGAGCTAGCACAGATACGCAGTATTTT.

This clonotype was seen many times. V is TRBV6-1 and J is TRBJ1-1; weak D call: TRBD1 (6 bases). Trimming removed 8 bases at V and 6 bases at J, with 13 bases between. The CDR3 has 12 amino acids. The germline V gene has CDR1 MNHNS and CDR2 SASEGT. DNA of the CDR3: TGTGCCAGCTGGGGGGACACTCCTGAAGCTTTCTTT. Amino acids: CASWGDTPEAFF.

Turning to this clonotype: A read error may be the cause here, since a much bigger clone is one base away. The genes are TRBV4-1 and TRBJ2-7; no reliable D call. The CDR3 spans 15 residues. Germline lookup yields CDR1 MGHRA and CDR2 YSYEKL. The DNA for the CDR3 is TGCGTCAGCAGCCAAAGAGGCCTGGCCGCCTACGAGCAGTACTTC. Encoded protein: CVSSQRGLAAYEQYF.

The V call is TRBV15, the J call TRBJ2-3, with D possibly TRBD2 on 5 matching bases. The V gene's germline CDR1 is LNHNV and CDR2 YYDKDF (reference sequence). Trimming left V 1 base short and J 2 bases short, with 10 bases between. The CDR3 is 15 amino acids. CDR3 protein: CATSRGWEYTDTQYF. As DNA, the CDR3 is TGTGCCACCAGCAGAGGCTGGGAGTACACAGATACGCAGTATTTT.

The chain recombines TRBV2 with TRBJ1-6, with D perhaps TRBD1 (5 bases). V lost 6 bases to trimming and J lost 4 bases, with 13 bases between them. Germline V gives CDR1 SNHLY, CDR2 FYNNEI. The CDR3 is 15 amino acids. The CDR3 DNA is TGTGCCAGCAGCCCTTGGACATTTTATAATTCACCCCTCCACTTT. Encoded protein: CASSPWTFYNSPLHF.

The chain recombines TRBV19 with TRBJ1-2; 7 positions match TRBD1. This CDR3 contains 15 residues. Germline values: CDR1 LNHDA, CDR2 SQIVND (reference sequence). V gave up 5 bases and J gave up 3 bases; unmatched junction bases: 9. CDR3 in amino acids: CASSPWGTDYYGYTF. The CDR3 nucleotides read TGTGCCAGTAGTCCCTGGGGGACAGATTACTATGGCTACACCTTC.

The sample holds many counts of this clonotype. The genes are TRBV2 and TRBJ1-6, with D uncertain. Germline assignment: CDR1 SNHLY and CDR2 FYNNEI. Trimming left V 6 bases short and J 16 bases short, with 10 bases between. The CDR3 consists of 10 residues. CDR3: CASRTDRLHF. Here the CDR3 DNA reads TGTGCCAGCAGAACCGACCGTCTCCACTTT.

The V call is TRBV15, the J call TRBJ2-1; TRBD2 agrees at 8 bases. CDR1 LNHNV and CDR2 YYDKDF come from the germline V gene (reference sequence). Germline trimming cut 3 bases from V and 7 bases from J; bases unmatched to any gene: 11. This CDR3 spans 16 amino acids. This CDR3 reads CATSSGSGSVENEQFF. CDR3 in DNA: TGTGCCACCAGCAGTGGAAGCGGGAGTGTTGAAAATGAGCAGTTCTTC. The whole variable domain, remainder taken from reference TRBV15 and TRBJ2-1, is DAMVIQNPRYQVTQFGKPVTLSCSQTLNHNVMYWYQQKSSQAPKLLFHYYDKDFNNEADTPDNFQSRRPNTSFCFLDIRSPGLGDTAMYLCATSSGSGSVENEQFFGPGTRLTVL.

The V gene is TRBV9, the J gene TRBJ2-7; no clear D gene. This CDR3 is built from 11 residues. Trimming left V 7 bases short and J 6 bases short, with 11 bases between. The germline gives CDR1 SGDLS, CDR2 YYNGEE. The CDR3 reads CASSIGFEQYF. The DNA for the CDR3 is TGTGCCAGCTCAATAGGTTTCGAGCAGTACTTC.

This chain links TRBV29-1 with TRBJ1-1, with TRBD1 as a possible D gene (6 bases). CDR1 SQVTM and CDR2 ANQGSEA come from the germline V gene. The V gene lost 5 bases and the J gene lost 3 bases, with 13 bases spanning the gap. This CDR3 is built from 13 residues. CDR3 amino acids: CSVSRGQDTEAFF. The CDR3 region has the DNA TGCAGCGTTTCCCGGGGGCAGGACACTGAAGCTTTCTTT.

The chain links TRBV28 to TRBJ1-2; 11 bases align to TRBD1. The CDR3 has 15 residues. Trimming at V came to 6 bases and at J to 0 bases, leaving 3 bases not matched to a gene. Per germline, CDR1 MDHEN and CDR2 SYDVKM. The CDR3 spells CASRGTGGANYGYTF. DNA of the CDR3: TGTGCCAGCAGGGGGACAGGGGGAGCTAACTATGGCTACACCTTC.

This clonotype has at least ten counts. The CDR3 is CASSVGQAELYNEQFF. The DNA for the CDR3 is TGTGCCAGCAGCGTAGGACAAGCGGAGCTTTACAATGAGCAGTTCTTC. This chain joins TRBV9 and TRBJ2-1, with D perhaps matching TRBD2 (5 bases). V was trimmed by 0 bases and J by 4 bases, leaving 14 bases between them. The CDR3 sequence is 16 residues long. The germline CDR1 and CDR2 sequences are SGDLS and YYNGEE.

There are many counts of this clonotype. The chain combines TRBV5-6 with TRBJ1-2; possible D gene TRBD1, 5 bases. Germline-derived CDR1 and CDR2 are SGHDT and YYEEEE. The V gene lost 2 bases and the J gene lost 2 bases, with 10 bases spanning the gap. The CDR3 length is 14 residues. CDR3 protein: CASSFRQGNYGYTF. CDR3 nucleotide sequence: TGTGCCAGCAGCTTCCGGCAGGGCAACTATGGCTACACCTTC.

The sample holds a few counts of this clonotype. This sequence joins TRBV4-3 and TRBJ1-4; perhaps TRBD1 as D (5 bases). The CDR3 sequence is 15 residues long. Germline values: CDR1 LGHNA, CDR2 YSLEER. The ends were cut back, 4 bases at V and 4 bases at J, with 13 bases in the middle. This CDR3 reads CASSPQWGYNEKLFF. Here the CDR3 DNA reads TGCGCCAGCAGCCCCCAGTGGGGGTATAATGAAAAACTGTTTTTT.

This chain joins TRBV20-1 and TRBJ1-5; D is perhaps TRBD1 (6 bases). This CDR3 has 14 residues. Germline lookup yields CDR1 DFQATT and CDR2 SNEGSKA (reference sequence). V gave up 4 bases and J gave up 6 bases, with 16 bases separating them. The CDR3 protein is CSAKAGTPSQPQHF. DNA of the CDR3: TGCAGTGCTAAGGCAGGGACACCGAGTCAGCCCCAGCATTTT.

The chain links TRBV11-2 to TRBJ2-3; D unclear. Deletions cut 5 bases from V and 2 bases from J, with 14 bases between. Germline V gene sequence: CDR1 SGHAT, CDR2 FQNNGV. CDR3 length: 15 amino acids. The CDR3 sequence is CASSTEQGYTDTQYF. The CDR3 DNA sequence: TGTGCCAGCAGCACAGAACAAGGGTACACAGATACGCAGTATTTT.

V gene TRBV15 combines with J gene TRBJ1-1; 8 positions agree with TRBD1. The CDR3 consists of 13 residues. Unmatched junction bases numbered 4, after V lost 4 bases and J lost 6 bases. Germline V gene sequence: CDR1 LNHNV, CDR2 YYDKDF (reference sequence). The DNA of the CDR3 is TGTGCCACCAGCATAACAGGGGGGGCTGAAGCTTTCTTT. This sequence encodes CATSITGGAEAFF.

This clonotype has just a few counts. For the CDR3, the DNA is TGTGCCAGCAGCCCTATATCGGACAGGGGGCACGAAAAACTGTTTTTT. Translated: CASSPISDRGHEKLFF. The V call is TRBV13, the J call TRBJ1-4, with 11 nucleotides matching TRBD1. This CDR3 spans 16 amino acids. Germline V CDR1 and CDR2: PRHDT, FYEKMQ (reference sequence). J gave up 8 bases and V 5 bases, and 10 bases lay outside the gene matches.